This T cell receptor (beta chain) originates from a study of preoperative IRX-2 immunotherapy in early breast cancer (dated by TCRdb to the late 2010s). A word on this clone: The antigen this receptor binds is unknown. Base-call qualities are not available, and no considerably larger clone is one nucleotide away.

According to the study, the label for this sample's treatment or condition signals: preoperative locoregional IRX-2 cytokine immunotherapy. The samples were obtained from a phase Ib study in which preoperative, locoregional IRX-2 cytokine immunotherapy intended to prime immune responses was tested. Patients with early-stage breast cancer who were given IRX-2 before surgery served as donors. CDR1 is given as MNHGY and CDR2 as SAAAGT, both from the germline V gene. The CDR3, from cysteine to phenylalanine, totals 13 residues. Only the CDR3 DNA is retained, 39 bases long and in frame from the first base. For this chain, trimming is 5 bases at the V end and 8 bases at the J end, and the number of junction bases without a gene match is 6. Libraries came from the immunoSEQ multiplex PCR assay. This is the immuneACCESS table as TCRdb keeps it, with only in-frame sequences that have V and J called. A part of the clones is gone; compared with another copy, unresolved V genes explain less than half, and the rest is unexplained. This sample gives 75,000 to 100,000 clones in total; roughly 90% of them show up just once. The top ten clones comprise roughly 2% of the sample.

The input for sequencing was tumor tissue, taken after IRX-2 immunotherapy. The V and J genes are TRBV6-8 and TRBJ2-4; TRBD1 aligns with 7 central bases. The origin of this receptor is a human donor with breast cancer. The nucleotides are TGTGCCAGCAGTAGGGACAGAGGGGACATTCAGTACTTC. This encodes CASSRDRGDIQYF.